This T cell receptor beta chain was captured by sequencing in a study of blood T cell repertoires in COVID-19. Study-level information: Specimens from acute and convalescent COVID-19 originated in the United States, Italy and Spain. T cells, B-cell-depleted T cells, or PBMCs supplied cDNA or gDNA.

This clone was seen just once. Per the original data handling: Estimation of nucleated cell counts was performed using reference gene primer amplification. Measured with immunoSEQ multiplex PCR; TCRdb has only the in-frame clones, and not every one. D and trimming come from the DNA, and the V and J calls and clone size come from that table. The sample comprises over 150,000 clones, roughly 80% of which are singletons, and 9.5% to 15% rests with the top ten. This clonotype was obtained from a woman aged 45-59 years with acute or convalescent COVID-19. Sequenced material: peripheral blood.

CDR3 nucleotide sequence: TGTGCCAGCTCGCCCGAAGAGGGGACCCAGTACTTC. It encodes CASSPEEGTQYF. The J gene is TRBJ2-5, the V gene TRBV18; weak D call: TRBD2 (5 bases). This CDR3 has 12 residues. V gave up 6 bases and J gave up 7 bases, with 12 bases separating them. CDR1 is KGHSH and CDR2 is LQKENI in the germline V gene.